The 10 T cell receptor beta chains reported below all come from one sample, sequenced in a study of blood T cells in healthy people across ages. A second about 6 to 11 cycle PCR used barcoded and J-beta primers. One entry per CDR3 protein, called by TCRdb with MiXCR from the 5' RACE reads. The sample carries roughly 730,000 distinct CDR3 sequences, about 61% recorded once. The sample comprised blood. These receptors came from a man in his forties in good health.

This clonotype was counted only a few times. The chain is built from TRBV29-1 and TRBJ2-5; D remains ambiguous. Trimming took 3 bases from V and 11 from J, leaving 19 bases between them. The CDR3 is 13 amino acids. Germline loops: CDR1 SQVTM, CDR2 ANQGSEA. CDR3 region: CSVEGFLMNEQYF. The CDR3 DNA is TGCAGCGTTGAGGGGTTCCTTATGAATGAGCAGTACTTC.

This clonotype was counted a few times. The rearrangement joins TRBV5-1 to TRBJ2-3; 7 bases line up with TRBD1. Germline V gene data show CDR1 as SGHRS and CDR2 as YFSETQ. CDR3 length: 15 amino acids. Trimming cost V 2 bases and J 0 bases; bases outside gene matches: 3. In DNA, the CDR3 is TGCGCCAGCAGCTTCGGGACAGCTAGCACAGATACGCAGTATTTT. It translates to CASSFGTASTDTQYF.

This clonotype has more than one count but fewer than ten. The chain recombines TRBV7-9 with TRBJ2-1; D is unresolved. CDR3 size: 14 residues. Germline V gene data show CDR1 as SEHNR and CDR2 as FQNEAQ (reference sequence). Deletions cut 0 bases from V and 8 bases from J, with 11 bases between. CDR3 sequence: CASSLAGLRYEQFF. The DNA of the CDR3 is TGTGCCAGCAGCTTAGCAGGGTTGAGGTATGAGCAGTTCTTC. Full variable domain (rest looked up from reference TRBV7-9 and TRBJ2-1): DTGVSQNPRHKITKRGQNVTFRCDPISEHNRLYWYRQTLGQGPEFLTYFQNEAQLEKSRLLSDRFSAERPKGSFSTLEIQRTEQGDSAMYLCASSLAGLRYEQFFGPGTRLTVL.

This chain's CDR3 is CASSQTTSQQFF. The CDR3 DNA is TGCGCCAGCAGCCAAACGACTAGCCAGCAGTTCTTC. The chain couples TRBV4-1 to TRBJ2-1, with 7 positions matching TRBD2. V dropped 2 bases and J dropped 11; count of bases not matched to a gene: 3. This CDR3 region has 12 residues. CDR1 MGHRA and CDR2 YSYEKL come from the germline V gene.

About this clonotype: A much larger clone is a single base away; this may be a read error. V gene TRBV20-1 combines with J gene TRBJ1-1; D perhaps matches TRBD1 (5 bases). Between the trimmed V and J ends, which lost 3 bases and 1 base, there was a span of 6 bases. Germline CDR1 and CDR2: DFQATT and SNEGSKA (reference sequence). CDR3 length: 12 amino acids. CDR3 region: CSASGGNTEAFF. The CDR3, as DNA: TGCAGTGCTAGCGGGGGGAACACTGAAGCTTTCTTT.

This chain joins TRBV28 and TRBJ2-7; D possibly uses TRBD1 or TRBD2 (6 bases each). Near its end, the DNA agrees better with TRBJ2-5, so the J call may be wrong. Germline CDR1 MDHEN, CDR2 SYDVKM. The CDR3 consists of 16 residues. The CDR3 region is CASSPRGGGAVETQYF. In DNA form, the CDR3 reads TGTGCCAGCAGTCCCCGTGGAGGGGGAGCCGTGGAGACCCAGTACTTC.

This chain links TRBV20-1 with TRBJ2-1; D gene uncertain. This CDR3 has 14 residues. V was trimmed by 2 bases and J by 0 bases, leaving 8 bases between them. Germline V gene data show CDR1 as DFQATT and CDR2 as SNEGSKA (reference sequence). CDR3 sequence (DNA): TGCAGTGCTAGACCAAACCACTCCTACAATGAGCAGTTCTTC. It specifies CSARPNHSYNEQFF.

V usage is TRBV29-1 and J usage is TRBJ2-5; D ambiguous. The CDR3 consists of 13 residues. V was clipped by 3 bases and J by 4 bases, with 12 bases between them. CDR1 is SQVTM, CDR2 ANQGSEA, per germline. The CDR3 nucleotides are TGCAGCGTTGAGGCCCCCCCTAGAGAGACCCAGTACTTC. As protein: CSVEAPPRETQYF.

The genes are TRBV29-1 and TRBJ2-3; D ambiguous. CDR1 is SQVTM and CDR2 is ANQGSEA in the germline V gene. This CDR3 spans 12 amino acids. Trimming took 1 base from V and 9 from J, leaving 11 bases between them. The DNA for the CDR3 is TGCAGCGTTGAAGTCTCCGGATTCACGCAGTATTTT. This sequence encodes CSVEVSGFTQYF.

The chain has TRBV25-1 and TRBJ2-1; D may be TRBD1 (6 bases). Deletions cut 6 bases from V and 6 bases from J, with 12 bases between. The length of the CDR3 is 13 residues. Germline V lookup: CDR1 MGHDK, CDR2 SYGVNS. For the CDR3, the DNA is TGTGCCAGCAGACAGGGAGCCGTCAATGAGCAGTTCTTC. This encodes CASRQGAVNEQFF.